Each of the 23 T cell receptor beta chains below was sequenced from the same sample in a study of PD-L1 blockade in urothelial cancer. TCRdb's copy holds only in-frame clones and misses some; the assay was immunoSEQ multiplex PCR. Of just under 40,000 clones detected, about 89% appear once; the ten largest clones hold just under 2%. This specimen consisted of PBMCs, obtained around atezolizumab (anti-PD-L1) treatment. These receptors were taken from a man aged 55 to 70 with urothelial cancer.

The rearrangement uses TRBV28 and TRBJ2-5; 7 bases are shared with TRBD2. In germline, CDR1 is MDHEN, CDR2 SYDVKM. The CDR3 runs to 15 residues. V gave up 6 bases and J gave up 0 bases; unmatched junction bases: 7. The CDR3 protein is CASSGAGANQETQYF. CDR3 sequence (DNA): TGTGCCAGCAGCGGGGCGGGAGCTAACCAAGAGACCCAGTACTTC.

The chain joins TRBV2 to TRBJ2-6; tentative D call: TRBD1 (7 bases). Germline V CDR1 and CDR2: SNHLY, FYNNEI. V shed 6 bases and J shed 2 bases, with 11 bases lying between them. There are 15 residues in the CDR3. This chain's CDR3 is CASREGAAGANVLTF. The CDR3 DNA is TGTGCCAGCAGGGAGGGGGCCGCTGGGGCCAACGTCCTGACTTTC. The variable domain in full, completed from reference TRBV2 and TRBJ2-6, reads EPEVTQTPSHQVTQMGQEVILRCVPISNHLYFYWYRQILGQKVEFLVSFYNNEISEKSEIFDDQFSVERPDGSNFTLKIRSTKLEDSAMYFCASREGAAGANVLTFGAGSRLTVL.

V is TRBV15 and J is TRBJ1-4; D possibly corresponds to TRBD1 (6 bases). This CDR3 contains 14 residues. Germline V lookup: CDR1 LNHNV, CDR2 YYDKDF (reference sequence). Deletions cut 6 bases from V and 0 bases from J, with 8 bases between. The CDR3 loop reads CATRGDTTNEKLFF. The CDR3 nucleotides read TGTGCCACCAGGGGGGACACAACTAATGAAAAACTGTTTTTT. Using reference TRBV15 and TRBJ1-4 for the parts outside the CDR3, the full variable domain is DAMVIQNPRYQVTQFGKPVTLSCSQTLNHNVMYWYQQKSSQAPKLLFHYYDKDFNNEADTPDNFQSRRPNTSFCFLDIRSPGLGDTAMYLCATRGDTTNEKLFFGSGTQLSVL.

CDR3 sequence (DNA): TGTGCCACCAGCAGGGCGACAGGTCCTAACTATGGCTACACCTTC. As protein: CATSRATGPNYGYTF. The genes are TRBV15 and TRBJ1-2; TRBD1 is a possible D gene (6 bases). V was shortened by 3 bases and J by 0 bases, with 11 bases between the two germline ends. The CDR3 runs to 15 residues. Per germline, CDR1 LNHNV and CDR2 YYDKDF (reference sequence). The whole variable domain, filled in from reference TRBV15 and TRBJ1-2, reads DAMVIQNPRYQVTQFGKPVTLSCSQTLNHNVMYWYQQKSSQAPKLLFHYYDKDFNNEADTPDNFQSRRPNTSFCFLDIRSPGLGDTAMYLCATSRATGPNYGYTFGSGTRLTVV.

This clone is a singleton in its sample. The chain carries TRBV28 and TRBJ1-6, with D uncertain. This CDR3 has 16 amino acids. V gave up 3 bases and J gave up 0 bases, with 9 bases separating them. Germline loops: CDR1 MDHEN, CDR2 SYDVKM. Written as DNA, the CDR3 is TGTGCCAGCAGTTTTCCAGGAAACTCCTATAATTCACCCCTCCACTTT. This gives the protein CASSFPGNSYNSPLHF. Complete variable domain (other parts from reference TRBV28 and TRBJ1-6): DVKVTQSSRYLVKRTGEKVFLECVQDMDHENMFWYRQDPGLGLRLIYFSYDVKMKEKGDIPEGYSVSREKKERFSLILESASTNQTSMYLCASSFPGNSYNSPLHFGNGTRLTVT.

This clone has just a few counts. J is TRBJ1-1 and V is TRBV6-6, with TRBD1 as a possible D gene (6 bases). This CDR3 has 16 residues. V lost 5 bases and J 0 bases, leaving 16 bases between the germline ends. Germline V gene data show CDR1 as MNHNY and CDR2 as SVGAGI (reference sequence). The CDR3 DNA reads TGTGCCAGCAGTCAGACTATACAGGGATTGAACACTGAAGCTTTCTTT. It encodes CASSQTIQGLNTEAFF.

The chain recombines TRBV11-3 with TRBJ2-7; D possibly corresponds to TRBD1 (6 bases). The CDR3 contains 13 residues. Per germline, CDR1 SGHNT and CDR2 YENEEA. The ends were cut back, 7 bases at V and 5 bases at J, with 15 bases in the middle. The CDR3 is CASTRDTDHEQYF. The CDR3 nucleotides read TGTGCCAGCACCCGGGACACTGACCACGAGCAGTACTTC.

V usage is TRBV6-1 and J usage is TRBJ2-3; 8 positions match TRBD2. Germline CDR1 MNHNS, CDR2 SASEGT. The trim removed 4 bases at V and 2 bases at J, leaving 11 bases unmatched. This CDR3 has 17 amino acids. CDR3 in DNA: TGTGCCAGCAGTGTCGGTGGCGGGGGGTCACCCACAGATACGCAGTATTTT. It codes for CASSVGGGGSPTDTQYF.

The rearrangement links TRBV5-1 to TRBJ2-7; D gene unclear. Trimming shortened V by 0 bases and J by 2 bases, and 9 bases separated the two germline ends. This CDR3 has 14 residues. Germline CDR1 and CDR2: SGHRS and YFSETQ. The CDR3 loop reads CASSLGAPAYEQYF. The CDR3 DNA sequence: TGCGCCAGCAGCTTGGGGGCGCCGGCCTACGAGCAGTACTTC.

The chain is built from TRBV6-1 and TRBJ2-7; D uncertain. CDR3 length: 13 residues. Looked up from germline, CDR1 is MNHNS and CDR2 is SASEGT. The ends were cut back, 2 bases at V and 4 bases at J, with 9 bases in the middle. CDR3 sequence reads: CASSEKQMYEQYF. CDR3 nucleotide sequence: TGTGCCAGCAGTGAAAAGCAAATGTACGAGCAGTACTTC.

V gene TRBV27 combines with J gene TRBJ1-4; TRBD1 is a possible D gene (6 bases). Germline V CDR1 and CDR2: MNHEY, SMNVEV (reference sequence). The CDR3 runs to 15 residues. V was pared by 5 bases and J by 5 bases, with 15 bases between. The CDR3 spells CASSNRDTVNEKLFF. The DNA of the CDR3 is TGTGCCAGCAGTAACCGGGACACAGTAAATGAAAAACTGTTTTTT.

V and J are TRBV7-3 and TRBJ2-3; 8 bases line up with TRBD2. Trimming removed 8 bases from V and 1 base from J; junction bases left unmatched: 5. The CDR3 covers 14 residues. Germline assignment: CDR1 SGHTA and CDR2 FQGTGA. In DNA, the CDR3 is TGTGCCAGCGCGAGAGCGGGGGGCACAGATACGCAGTATTTT. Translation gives CASARAGGTDTQYF.

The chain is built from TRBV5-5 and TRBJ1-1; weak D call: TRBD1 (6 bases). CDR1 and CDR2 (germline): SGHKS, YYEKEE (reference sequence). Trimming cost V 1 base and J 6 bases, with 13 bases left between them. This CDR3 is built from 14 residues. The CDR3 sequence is CASSLRQVRAEAFF. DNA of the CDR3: TGTGCCAGCAGCTTGCGACAGGTAAGGGCTGAAGCTTTCTTT. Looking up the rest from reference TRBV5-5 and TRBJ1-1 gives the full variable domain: DAGVTQSPTHLIKTRGQQVTLRCSPISGHKSVSWYQQVLGQGPQFIFQYYEKEERGRGNFPDRFSARQFPNYSSELNVNALLLGDSALYLCASSLRQVRAEAFFGQGTRLTVV.

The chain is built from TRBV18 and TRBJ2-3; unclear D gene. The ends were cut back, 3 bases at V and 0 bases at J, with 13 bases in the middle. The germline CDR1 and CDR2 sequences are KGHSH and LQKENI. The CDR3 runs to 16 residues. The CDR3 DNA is TGTGCCAGCTCACCCCCAGACAAAACTAGCACAGATACGCAGTATTTT. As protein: CASSPPDKTSTDTQYF.

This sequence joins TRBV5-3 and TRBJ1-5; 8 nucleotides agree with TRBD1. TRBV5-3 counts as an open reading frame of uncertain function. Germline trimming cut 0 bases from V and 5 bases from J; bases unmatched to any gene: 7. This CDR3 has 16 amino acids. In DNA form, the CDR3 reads TGTGCCAGAAGCTTGGGACGGACAGGGATCCATCAGCCCCAGCATTTT. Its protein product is CARSLGRTGIHQPQHF.

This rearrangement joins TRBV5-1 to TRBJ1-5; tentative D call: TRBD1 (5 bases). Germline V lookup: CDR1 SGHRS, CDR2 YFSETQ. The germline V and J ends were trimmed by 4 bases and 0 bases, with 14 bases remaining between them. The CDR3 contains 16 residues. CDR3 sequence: CASSLAPGGSNQPQHF. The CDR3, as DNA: TGCGCCAGCAGCCTTGCCCCCGGGGGTAGCAATCAGCCCCAGCATTTT.

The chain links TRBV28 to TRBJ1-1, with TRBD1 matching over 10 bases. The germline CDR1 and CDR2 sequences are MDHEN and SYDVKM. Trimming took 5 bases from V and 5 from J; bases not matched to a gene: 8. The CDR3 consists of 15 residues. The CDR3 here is CASSPRQGARTEAFF. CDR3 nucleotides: TGTGCCAGCAGTCCGAGACAGGGGGCGAGGACTGAAGCTTTCTTT.

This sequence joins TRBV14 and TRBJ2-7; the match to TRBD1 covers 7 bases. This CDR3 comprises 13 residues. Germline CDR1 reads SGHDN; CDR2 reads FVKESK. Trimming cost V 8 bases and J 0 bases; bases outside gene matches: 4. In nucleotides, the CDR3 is TGTGCCAGCCGCCGGGACAGCTCCTACGAGCAGTACTTC. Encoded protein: CASRRDSSYEQYF.

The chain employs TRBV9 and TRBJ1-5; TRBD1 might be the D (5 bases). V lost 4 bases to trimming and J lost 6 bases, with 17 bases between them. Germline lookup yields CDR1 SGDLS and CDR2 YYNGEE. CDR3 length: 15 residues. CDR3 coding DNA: TGTGCCAGCAGCCCGGGGGTCACCCATGGTCAGCCCCAGCATTTT. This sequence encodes CASSPGVTHGQPQHF.

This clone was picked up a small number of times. CDR3 amino acids: CASSLLAGGPSNTQYF. The CDR3, as DNA: TGTGCCAGCAGCTTGTTAGCGGGAGGGCCCTCGAATACGCAGTATTTT. The chain employs TRBV5-4 and TRBJ2-3; 11 bases agree with TRBD2. Trimming cost V 1 base and J 7 bases; bases outside gene matches: 8. The CDR3 has 16 residues. Germline lookup yields CDR1 SGHNT and CDR2 YYREEE (reference sequence).

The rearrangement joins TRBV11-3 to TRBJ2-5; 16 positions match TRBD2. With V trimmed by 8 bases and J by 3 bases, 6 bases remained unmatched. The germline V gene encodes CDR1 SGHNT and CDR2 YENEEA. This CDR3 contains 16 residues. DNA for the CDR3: TGTGCCAGCTCCCGGGGACTAGCGGGGGGGGAAGAGACCCAGTACTTC. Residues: CASSRGLAGGEETQYF.

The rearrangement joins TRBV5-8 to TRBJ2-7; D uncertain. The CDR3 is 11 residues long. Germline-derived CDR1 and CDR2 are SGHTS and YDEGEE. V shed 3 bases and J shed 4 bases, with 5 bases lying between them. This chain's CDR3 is CASSSRYEQYF. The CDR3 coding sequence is TGTGCCAGCAGCTCGCGGTACGAGCAGTACTTC.

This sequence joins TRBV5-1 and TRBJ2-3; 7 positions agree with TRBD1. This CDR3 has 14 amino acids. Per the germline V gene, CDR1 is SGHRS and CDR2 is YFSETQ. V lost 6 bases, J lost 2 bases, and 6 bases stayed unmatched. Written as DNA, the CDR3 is TGCGCCAGCAACAGAGGGGGCGACACAGATACGCAGTATTTT. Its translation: CASNRGGDTDTQYF. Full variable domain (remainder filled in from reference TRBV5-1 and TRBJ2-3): KAGVTQTPRYLIKTRGQQVTLSCSPISGHRSVSWYQQTPGQGLQFLFEYFSETQRNKGNFPGRFSGRQFSNSRSEMNVSTLELGDSALYLCASNRGGDTDTQYFGPGTRLTVL.